This T cell receptor beta chain was observed in a study of blood T cell repertoires in COVID-19. The method was immunoSEQ multiplex PCR; TCRdb's version includes in-frame clones alone and lacks a portion of them. This sample carries about 170,000 clones, around four fifths of them seen once, and the ten largest clones take roughly 8.4%. Germline CDR1 and CDR2: MDHEN and SYDVKM. Trimming shortened V by 5 bases and J by 5 bases, and 9 bases separated the two germline ends. The CDR3 is 13 amino acids. The receptor's source is a woman older than 75 with COVID-19, enrolled during active disease. The V and J genes are TRBV28 and TRBJ2-2; D perhaps matches TRBD2 (6 bases). The material sequenced was peripheral blood. CDR3 DNA: TGTGCCAGCAGTCCTCTAGCGACCGGGGAGCTGTTTTTT. It is translated as CASSPLATGELFF. Full variable domain (outside the CDR3, taken from reference TRBV28 and TRBJ2-2): DVKVTQSSRYLVKRTGEKVFLECVQDMDHENMFWYRQDPGLGLRLIYFSYDVKMKEKGDIPEGYSVSREKKERFSLILESASTNQTSMYLCASSPLATGELFFGEGSRLTVL.